Below are 24 T cell receptor beta chains sequenced from a single sample in a study of T cell changes during pregnancy in multiple sclerosis. Some clones are missing from TCRdb's copy, which holds only in-frame ones; the method was immunoSEQ multiplex PCR. The sample carries fewer than 65,000 clones, roughly nine tenths recorded once. The starting material was peripheral blood, obtained before pregnancy. The receptors here all came from a female donor with multiple sclerosis, enrolled in a pregnancy study.

This chain connects TRBV18 to TRBJ1-2; 8 positions match TRBD1. The V segment lost 3 bases and the J segment 9 bases; nucleotides outside the gene matches: 12. CDR3 length: 15 residues. Germline V gene lookup returns CDR1 KGHSH and CDR2 LQKENI. The DNA of the CDR3 is TGTGCCAGCTCACCGGAGGCGGGACAGGATCGGAGCTACACCTTC. This translates into CASSPEAGQDRSYTF.

The gene calls are TRBV18 and TRBJ2-7; 7 nucleotides line up with TRBD1. The CDR3 has 16 amino acids. V gave up 6 bases and J gave up 0 bases; unmatched junction bases: 11. Germline V gene sequence: CDR1 KGHSH, CDR2 LQKENI. The CDR3 nucleotides read TGTGCCAGCTCCCCTGGCCCCAGGGGGAGCTCCTACGAGCAGTACTTC. Translation: CASSPGPRGSSYEQYF.

V usage is TRBV9 and J usage is TRBJ2-3, with 8 positions matching TRBD2. The CDR3 extends over 16 amino acids. Trimming took 0 bases from V and 1 from J; bases not matched to a gene: 4. Looked up from germline, CDR1 is SGDLS and CDR2 is YYNGEE. Here the CDR3 reads CASSVAGRGGTDTQYF. The CDR3 DNA is TGTGCCAGCAGCGTAGCCGGGCGGGGGGGCACAGATACGCAGTATTTT.

This sequence joins TRBV5-1 and TRBJ1-2; maybe TRBD1 (5 bases). Trimming took off 3 bases at V and 4 bases at J, with 10 bases between the two ends. Germline V gene sequence: CDR1 SGHRS, CDR2 YFSETQ. The CDR3 covers 13 residues. The CDR3 DNA follows: TGCGCCAGCAGCTACGACAGTACCTATGGCTACACCTTC. It specifies CASSYDSTYGYTF.

The gene calls are TRBV27 and TRBJ1-2, with unresolved D. Germline-derived CDR1 and CDR2 are MNHEY and SMNVEV (reference sequence). The length of the CDR3 is 13 residues. The ends were cut back, 6 bases at V and 10 bases at J, with 18 bases in the middle. The CDR3 nucleotides are TGTGCCAGCAGCCACGGACGGGGAGGTACCTACACCTTC. It translates to CASSHGRGGTYTF.

The rearrangement uses TRBV7-6 and TRBJ2-1; 7 nucleotides line up with TRBD1. With 9 bases clipped from V and 3 bases from J, the junction kept 2 bases outside the gene matches. Germline CDR1 and CDR2: SGHVS and FNYEAQ. The CDR3 covers 12 residues. This CDR3 reads CASGTDYNEQFF. The CDR3 DNA sequence: TGTGCCAGTGGGACAGACTACAATGAGCAGTTCTTC.

The chain employs TRBV19 and TRBJ1-1, with TRBD1 as a possible D gene (6 bases). Germline CDR1 reads LNHDA; CDR2 reads SQIVND (reference sequence). The CDR3 runs 13 residues. V lost 5 bases and J lost 11, with 18 bases in between. CDR3 sequence: CASSVQGRGSAFF. CDR3 DNA: TGTGCCAGTAGTGTACAGGGAAGAGGGTCGGCTTTCTTT.

The chain couples TRBV23-1 to TRBJ2-2; TRBD2 agrees at 9 bases. TRBV23-1 is an ORF, and what it does is uncertain. J gave up 0 bases and V 1 base, and 3 bases lay outside the gene matches. The CDR3 covers 17 residues. CDR3 region: CASSQWKRGANTGELFF. The CDR3, as DNA: TGCGCCAGCAGTCAATGGAAGCGGGGGGCGAACACCGGGGAGCTGTTTTTT.

The rearrangement uses TRBV6-1 and TRBJ1-5; 7 bases match TRBD1. The germline gives CDR1 MNHNS, CDR2 SASEGT. The length of the CDR3 is 15 residues. Trimming cost V 6 bases and J 5 bases; bases outside gene matches: 10. CDR3 DNA: TGTGCCAGCAGGGTCCTGACAGGGATGGATCAGCCCCAGCATTTT. This encodes CASRVLTGMDQPQHF.

The chain carries TRBV9 and TRBJ1-1; weak D call: TRBD1 (6 bases). The V end lost 4 bases, the J end lost 1 base, and 20 bases lay between the germline ends. The germline CDR1 and CDR2 sequences are SGDLS and YYNGEE. The length of the CDR3 is 17 residues. The DNA of the CDR3 is TGTGCCAGCAGCTCTAGAGACAGGCGGCCCTGGAACACTGAAGCTTTCTTT. Its protein is CASSSRDRRPWNTEAFF.

This clone was picked up one time. This chain uses TRBV30 with TRBJ2-3, with D possibly matching TRBD2 (5 bases). Germline lookup yields CDR1 GTSNPN and CDR2 SVGIG (reference sequence). V was shortened by 0 bases and J by 7 bases, with 8 bases between the two germline ends. The CDR3 runs to 12 residues. In DNA, the CDR3 is TGTGCCTGGAGTGTACACGGGAATACGCAGTATTTT. It codes for CAWSVHGNTQYF. Using reference TRBV30 and TRBJ2-3 for the parts outside the CDR3, the full variable domain is SQTIHQWPATLVQPVGSPLSLECTVEGTSNPNLYWYRQAAGRGLQLLFYSVGIGQISSEVPQNLSASRPQDRQFILSSKKLLLSDSGFYLCAWSVHGNTQYFGPGTRLTVL.

This chain connects TRBV18 to TRBJ2-2; D possibly corresponds to TRBD2 (5 bases). V lost 7 bases and J 0 bases, leaving 9 bases between the germline ends. The germline gives CDR1 KGHSH, CDR2 LQKENI. The CDR3 runs 14 residues. CDR3 sequence (DNA): TGTGCCAGCTGTCGGGATACGAACACCGGGGAGCTGTTTTTT. Its protein is CASCRDTNTGELFF.

This clone was observed once. This sequence joins TRBV19 and TRBJ2-7; 9 bases agree with TRBD1. CDR3 length equals 12 residues. Trimming removed 10 bases from V and 9 bases from J; junction bases left unmatched: 10. Germline CDR1 is LNHDA and CDR2 is SQIVND (reference sequence). CDR3 sequence reads: CATLGQGMGQYF. DNA for the CDR3: TGTGCCACACTCGGACAGGGGATGGGGCAGTACTTC.

The rearrangement joins TRBV4-1 to TRBJ1-1, with 8 bases that match TRBD1. Per the germline V gene, CDR1 is MGHRA and CDR2 is YSYEKL. Germline trimming cut 4 bases from V and 5 bases from J; bases unmatched to any gene: 6. This CDR3 contains 14 residues. DNA for the CDR3: TGCGCCAGCAGCCCGACAGGGGTGGAGACTGAAGCTTTCTTT. Translating gives CASSPTGVETEAFF.

This clone appeared once. This chain joins TRBV7-6 and TRBJ1-4; the match to TRBD1 covers 7 bases. J lost 5 bases, V lost 4 bases, and 4 bases had no gene match. The CDR3 loop spans 14 amino acids. Germline lookup yields CDR1 SGHVS and CDR2 FNYEAQ. In nucleotides, the CDR3 is TGTGCCAGCAGCTACGGACAGGAGAATGAAAAACTGTTTTTT. This translates into CASSYGQENEKLFF.

The CDR3 loop is CASSYGGGGTDTQYF. CDR3 coding DNA: TGTGCCAGCAGTTACGGAGGCGGGGGAACAGATACGCAGTATTTT. The chain joins TRBV6-5 to TRBJ2-3; TRBD2 matches at 7 bases. V lost 2 bases, J lost 3 bases, and 5 bases stayed unmatched. Germline V gene sequence: CDR1 MNHEY, CDR2 SVGAGI. CDR3 size: 15 residues.

The gene calls are TRBV27 and TRBJ2-7, with 8 bases lining up with TRBD1. V lost 3 bases, J lost 2 bases, and 6 bases stayed unmatched. Germline V gene sequence: CDR1 MNHEY, CDR2 SMNVEV (reference sequence). This CDR3 region has 15 residues. The CDR3 DNA reads TGTGCCAGCAGTTTGCCGACAGGGGCACCCTACGAGCAGTACTTC. Translating gives CASSLPTGAPYEQYF.

J is TRBJ2-5 and V is TRBV5-6, with D unresolved. The CDR3 is 14 residues long. The V end was cut by 4 bases, the J end by 9 bases, with 19 bases between. CDR1 and CDR2 (germline): SGHDT, YYEEEE. DNA for the CDR3: TGTGCCAGCAGCGCCCTTGGTCCCACTATGGCCCAGTACTTC. This translates into CASSALGPTMAQYF.

This chain connects TRBV5-6 to TRBJ2-3; 14 nucleotides line up with TRBD2. The V and J ends lost 4 bases and 10 bases, in that order; junction bases with no gene match: 5. Germline V gene lookup returns CDR1 SGHDT and CDR2 YYEEEE. CDR3 size: 14 residues. The CDR3 DNA reads TGTGCCAGCAGCGGAGGACTAGCGGGGGGTGCGCAGTATTTT. Protein: CASSGGLAGGAQYF. Full variable domain (outside the CDR3, taken from reference TRBV5-6 and TRBJ2-3): DAGVTQSPTHLIKTRGQQVTLRCSPKSGHDTVSWYQQALGQGPQFIFQYYEEEERQRGNFPDRFSGHQFPNYSSELNVNALLLGDSALYLCASSGGLAGGAQYFGPGTRLTVL.

V is TRBV5-6 and J is TRBJ2-3; 7 nucleotides line up with TRBD2. Germline V gene data show CDR1 as SGHDT and CDR2 as YYEEEE. This CDR3 region has 15 residues. The V and J ends lost 5 bases and 6 bases, in that order; junction bases with no gene match: 12. In DNA, the CDR3 is TGTGCCAGCAGACTGGGGCCACGGGAGGTGGATACGCAGTATTTT. It codes for CASRLGPREVDTQYF.

V usage is TRBV7-2 and J usage is TRBJ1-5; D possibly corresponds to TRBD1 (6 bases). This CDR3 is built from 15 residues. The V end lost 3 bases, the J end lost 7 bases, and 16 bases lay between the germline ends. CDR1 and CDR2 (germline): SGHTA, FQGNSA. The CDR3 nucleotides are TGTGCCAGCAGCTTTGACCTTAGTAGGGGGCAGCCCCAGCATTTT. It specifies CASSFDLSRGQPQHF.

This chain joins TRBV9 and TRBJ2-7; no clear D gene. This CDR3 spans 13 amino acids. V lost 2 bases, J lost 0 bases, and 6 bases lay in between. Germline V gives CDR1 SGDLS, CDR2 YYNGEE. CDR3 nucleotide sequence: TGTGCCAGCAGCGTCCAGGACTCCTACGAGCAGTACTTC. It yields the protein CASSVQDSYEQYF.

V gene TRBV7-6 combines with J gene TRBJ1-3; D remains unclear. The V gene lost 1 base and the J gene lost 3 bases, with 4 bases spanning the gap. This CDR3 comprises 13 residues. Germline V CDR1 and CDR2: SGHVS, FNYEAQ. CDR3 sequence: CASSLGSGNTIYF. Written as DNA, the CDR3 is TGTGCCAGCAGCTTAGGGAGTGGAAACACCATATATTTT. Drawing the rest from reference TRBV7-6 and TRBJ1-3, the complete variable domain is GAGVSQSPRYKVTKRGQDVALRCDPISGHVSLYWYRQALGQGPEFLTYFNYEAQQDKSGLPNDRFSAERPEGSISTLTIQRTEQRDSAMYRCASSLGSGNTIYFGEGSWLTVV.

The rearrangement joins TRBV18 to TRBJ1-5; D gene uncertain. V shed 0 bases and J shed 4 bases, with 10 bases lying between them. The CDR3 extends over 15 amino acids. From germline, CDR1 is KGHSH and CDR2 LQKENI. The DNA for the CDR3 is TGTGCCAGCTCACCACCACCGAGAGATAATCAGCCCCAGCATTTT. This gives the protein CASSPPPRDNQPQHF.